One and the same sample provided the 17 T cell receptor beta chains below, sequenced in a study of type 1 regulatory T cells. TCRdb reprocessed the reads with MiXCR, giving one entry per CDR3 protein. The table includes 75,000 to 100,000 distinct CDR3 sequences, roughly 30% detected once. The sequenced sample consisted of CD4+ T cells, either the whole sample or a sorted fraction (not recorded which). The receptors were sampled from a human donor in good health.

The CDR3 nucleotides read TGCGCCAGCAGCGCCGGGACCACCGCAGGCTCAGATACGCAGTATTTT. It translates to CASSAGTTAGSDTQYF. V gene TRBV5-1 combines with J gene TRBJ2-3; either TRBD1 or TRBD2 may fit D (5 bases each). The CDR3 consists of 16 residues. The V and J ends lost 4 bases and 4 bases respectively, with 19 bases between them. Looked up from germline, CDR1 is SGHRS and CDR2 is YFSETQ.

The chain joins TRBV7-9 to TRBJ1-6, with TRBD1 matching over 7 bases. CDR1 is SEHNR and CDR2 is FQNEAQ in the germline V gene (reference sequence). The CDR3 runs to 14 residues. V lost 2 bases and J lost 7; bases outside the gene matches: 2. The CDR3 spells CASSLPTGNSPLHF. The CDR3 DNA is TGTGCCAGCAGCTTACCGACAGGGAATTCACCCCTCCACTTT.

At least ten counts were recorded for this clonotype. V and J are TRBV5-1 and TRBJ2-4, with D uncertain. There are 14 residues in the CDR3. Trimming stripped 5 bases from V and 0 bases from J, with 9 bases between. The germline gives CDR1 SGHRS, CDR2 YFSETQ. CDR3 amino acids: CASSVDPAKNIQYF. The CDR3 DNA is TGCGCCAGCAGTGTAGACCCAGCCAAAAACATTCAGTACTTC.

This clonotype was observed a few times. The CDR3, as DNA: TGCGCCAGCAGTACAGGGAACTACGAGCAGTACTTC. Protein product: CASSTGNYEQYF. This chain uses TRBV10-2 with TRBJ2-7, with D perhaps matching TRBD1 (6 bases). Germline V gene sequence: CDR1 WSHSY, CDR2 SAAADI. V dropped 5 bases and J dropped 3 bases, with 8 bases sitting between them. This CDR3 is built from 12 residues.

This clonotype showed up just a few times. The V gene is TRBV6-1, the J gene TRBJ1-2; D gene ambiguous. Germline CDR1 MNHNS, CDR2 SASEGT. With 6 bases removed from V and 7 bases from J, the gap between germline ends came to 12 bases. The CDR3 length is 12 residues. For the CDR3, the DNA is TGTGCCAGCAGGGGAGGAGCATTTGGCTACACCTTC. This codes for CASRGGAFGYTF.

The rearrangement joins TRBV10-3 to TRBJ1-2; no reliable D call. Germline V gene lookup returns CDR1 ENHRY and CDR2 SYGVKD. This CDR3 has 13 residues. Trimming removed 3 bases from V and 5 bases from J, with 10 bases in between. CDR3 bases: TGTGCCATCAGTGAAGGCAGTGAGTATGGCTACACCTTC. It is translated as CAISEGSEYGYTF.

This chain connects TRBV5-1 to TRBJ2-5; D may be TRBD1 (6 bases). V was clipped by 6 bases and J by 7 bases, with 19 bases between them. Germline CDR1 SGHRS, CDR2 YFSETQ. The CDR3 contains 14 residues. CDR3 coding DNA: TGCGCCAGCACCGCAATACAGGGCCCAAGGACCCAGTACTTC. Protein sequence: CASTAIQGPRTQYF.

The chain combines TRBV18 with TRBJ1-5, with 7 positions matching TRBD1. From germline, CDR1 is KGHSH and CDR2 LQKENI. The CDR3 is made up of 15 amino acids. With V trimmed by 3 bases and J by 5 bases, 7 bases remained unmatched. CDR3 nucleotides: TGTGCCAGCTCACCCAAGACAGGGTTGGATCAGCCCCAGCATTTT. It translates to CASSPKTGLDQPQHF.

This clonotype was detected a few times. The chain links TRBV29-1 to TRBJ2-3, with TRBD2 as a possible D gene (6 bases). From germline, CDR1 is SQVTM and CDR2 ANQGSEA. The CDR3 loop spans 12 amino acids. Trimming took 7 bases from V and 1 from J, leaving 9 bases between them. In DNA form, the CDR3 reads TGCAGCGCTATAGCGGGCACAGATACGCAGTATTTT. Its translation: CSAIAGTDTQYF.

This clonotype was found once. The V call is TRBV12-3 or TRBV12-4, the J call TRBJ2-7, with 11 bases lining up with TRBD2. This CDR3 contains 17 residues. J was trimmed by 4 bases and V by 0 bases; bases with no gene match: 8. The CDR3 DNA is TGTGCCAGCAGTTTAGCCGGAAAACTAGCGGGAGCTTACGAGCAGTACTTC. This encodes CASSLAGKLAGAYEQYF.

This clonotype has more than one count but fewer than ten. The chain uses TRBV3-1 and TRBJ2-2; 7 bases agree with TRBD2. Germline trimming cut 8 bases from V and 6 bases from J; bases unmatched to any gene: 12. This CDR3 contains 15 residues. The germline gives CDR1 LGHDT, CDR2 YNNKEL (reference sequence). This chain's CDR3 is CASRATSGAAGELFF. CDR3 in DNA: TGTGCCAGCCGAGCCACCAGCGGGGCGGCCGGGGAGCTGTTTTTT. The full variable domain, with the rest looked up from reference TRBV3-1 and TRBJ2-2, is DTAVSQTPKYLVTQMGNDKSIKCEQNLGHDTMYWYKQDSKKFLKIMFSYNNKELIINETVPNRFSPKSPDKAHLNLHINSLELGDSAVYFCASRATSGAAGELFFGEGSRLTVL.

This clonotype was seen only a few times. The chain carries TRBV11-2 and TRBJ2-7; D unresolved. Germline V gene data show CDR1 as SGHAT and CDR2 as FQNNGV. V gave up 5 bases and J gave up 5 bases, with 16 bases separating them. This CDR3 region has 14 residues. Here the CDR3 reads CASSPSLSSDEQYF. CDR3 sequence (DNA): TGTGCCAGCAGCCCATCGTTGTCTTCTGACGAGCAGTACTTC.

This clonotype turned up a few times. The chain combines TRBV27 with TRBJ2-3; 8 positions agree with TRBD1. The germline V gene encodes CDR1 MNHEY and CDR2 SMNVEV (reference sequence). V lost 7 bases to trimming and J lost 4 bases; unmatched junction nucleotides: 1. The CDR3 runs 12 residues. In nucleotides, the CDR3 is TGTGCCAGCAAACAGGGGGCAGATACGCAGTATTTT. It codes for CASKQGADTQYF.

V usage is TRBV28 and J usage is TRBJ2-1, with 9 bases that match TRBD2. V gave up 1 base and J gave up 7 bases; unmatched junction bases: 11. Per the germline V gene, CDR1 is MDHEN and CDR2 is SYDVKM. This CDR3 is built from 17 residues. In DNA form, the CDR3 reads TGTGCCAGCAGTTTATTTGGGCGGGGGGGACCAACTAATGAGCAGTTCTTC. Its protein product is CASSLFGRGGPTNEQFF. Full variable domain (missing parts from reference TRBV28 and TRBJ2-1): DVKVTQSSRYLVKRTGEKVFLECVQDMDHENMFWYRQDPGLGLRLIYFSYDVKMKEKGDIPEGYSVSREKKERFSLILESASTNQTSMYLCASSLFGRGGPTNEQFFGPGTRLTVL.

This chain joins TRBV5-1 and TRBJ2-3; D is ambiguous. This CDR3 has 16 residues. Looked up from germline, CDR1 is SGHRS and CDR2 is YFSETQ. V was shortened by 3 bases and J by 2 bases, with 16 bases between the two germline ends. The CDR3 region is CASSYPRADPTDTQYF. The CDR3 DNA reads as TGCGCCAGCAGCTACCCCCGGGCGGACCCCACAGATACGCAGTATTTT.

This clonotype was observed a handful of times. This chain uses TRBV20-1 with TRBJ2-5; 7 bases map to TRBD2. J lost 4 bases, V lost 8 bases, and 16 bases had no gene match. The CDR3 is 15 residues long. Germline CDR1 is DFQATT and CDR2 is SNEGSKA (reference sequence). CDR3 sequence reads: CSSVSGKAVGETQYF. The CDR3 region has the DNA TGCAGTTCCGTCAGCGGGAAGGCGGTAGGAGAGACCCAGTACTTC.

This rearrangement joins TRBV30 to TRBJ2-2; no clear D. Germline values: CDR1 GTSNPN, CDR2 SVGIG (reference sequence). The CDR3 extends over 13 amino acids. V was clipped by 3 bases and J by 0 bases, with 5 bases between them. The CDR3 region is CAWRNTNTGELFF. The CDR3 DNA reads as TGTGCCTGGAGAAACACGAACACCGGGGAGCTGTTTTTT.